Sequencing of this TCR beta chain was carried out in a study of blood T cell repertoires in COVID-19. On the study more broadly: PBMCs, B-cell-depleted T cells, or T cells were the source of the cDNA or gDNA that made up the material.

Data came from immunoSEQ multiplex PCR; TCRdb stores just in-frame clones and leaves some out. The sample yields approximately 500,000 clones, 85% to 90% seen once. The CDR3 runs 12 residues. CDR1 and CDR2 (germline): LGHDT, YNNKEL (reference sequence). The ends were cut back, 1 base at V and 4 bases at J, with 5 bases in the middle. This receptor was obtained from a woman between 50 and 59 years old with COVID-19, enrolled during active disease. Specimen: peripheral blood. V and J are TRBV3-1 (or the pseudogene TRBV3-2) and TRBJ2-7; no firm D call. CDR3 nucleotide sequence: TGTGCCAGCAGCCAAGTCCATTACGAGCAGTACTTC. Amino acids: CASSQVHYEQYF.